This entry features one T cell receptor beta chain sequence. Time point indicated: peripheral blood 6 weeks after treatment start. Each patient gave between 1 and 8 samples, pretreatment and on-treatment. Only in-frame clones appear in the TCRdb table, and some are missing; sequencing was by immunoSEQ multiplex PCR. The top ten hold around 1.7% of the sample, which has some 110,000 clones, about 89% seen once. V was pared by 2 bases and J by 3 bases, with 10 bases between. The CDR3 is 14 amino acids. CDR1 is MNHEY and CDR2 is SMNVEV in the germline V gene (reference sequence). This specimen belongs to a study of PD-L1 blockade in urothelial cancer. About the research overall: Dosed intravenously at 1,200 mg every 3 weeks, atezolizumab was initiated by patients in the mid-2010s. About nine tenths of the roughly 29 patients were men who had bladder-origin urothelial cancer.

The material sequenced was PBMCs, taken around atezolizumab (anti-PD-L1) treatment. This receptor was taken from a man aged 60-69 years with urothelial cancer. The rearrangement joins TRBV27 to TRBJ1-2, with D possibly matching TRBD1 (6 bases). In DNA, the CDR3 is TGTGCCAGCAGTTTAGGGGGGGCGGACTATGGCTACACCTTC. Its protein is CASSLGGADYGYTF.